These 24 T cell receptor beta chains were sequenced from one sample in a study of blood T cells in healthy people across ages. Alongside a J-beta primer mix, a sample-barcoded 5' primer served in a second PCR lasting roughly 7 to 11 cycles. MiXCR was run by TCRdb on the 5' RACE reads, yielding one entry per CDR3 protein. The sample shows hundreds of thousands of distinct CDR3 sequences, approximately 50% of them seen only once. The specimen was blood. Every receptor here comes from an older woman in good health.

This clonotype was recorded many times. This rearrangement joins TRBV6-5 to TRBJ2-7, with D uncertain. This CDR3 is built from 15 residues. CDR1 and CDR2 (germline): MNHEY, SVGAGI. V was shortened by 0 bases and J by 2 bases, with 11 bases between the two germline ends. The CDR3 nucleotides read TGTGCCAGCAGTTACTCGATAGGGAAGGCCTACGAGCAGTACTTC. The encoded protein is CASSYSIGKAYEQYF.

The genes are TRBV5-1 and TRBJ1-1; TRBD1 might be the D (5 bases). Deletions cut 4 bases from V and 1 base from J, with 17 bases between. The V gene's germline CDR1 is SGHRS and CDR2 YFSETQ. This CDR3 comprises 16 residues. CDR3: CASSPPVWGRNTEAFF. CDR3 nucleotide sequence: TGCGCCAGCAGCCCCCCGGTGTGGGGACGGAACACTGAAGCTTTCTTT.

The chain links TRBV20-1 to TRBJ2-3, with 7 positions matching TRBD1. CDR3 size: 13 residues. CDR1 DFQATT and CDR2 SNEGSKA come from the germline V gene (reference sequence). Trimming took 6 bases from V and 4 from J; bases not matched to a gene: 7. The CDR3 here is CSAPGQFSDTQYF. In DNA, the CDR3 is TGCAGTGCCCCGGGACAGTTTTCAGATACGCAGTATTTT.

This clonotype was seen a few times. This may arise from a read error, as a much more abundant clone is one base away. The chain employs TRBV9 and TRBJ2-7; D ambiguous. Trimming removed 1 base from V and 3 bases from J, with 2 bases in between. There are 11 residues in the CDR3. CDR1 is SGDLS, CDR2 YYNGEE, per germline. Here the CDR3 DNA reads TGTGCCAGCAGCGTATGCTACGAGCAGTACTTC. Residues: CASSVCYEQYF.

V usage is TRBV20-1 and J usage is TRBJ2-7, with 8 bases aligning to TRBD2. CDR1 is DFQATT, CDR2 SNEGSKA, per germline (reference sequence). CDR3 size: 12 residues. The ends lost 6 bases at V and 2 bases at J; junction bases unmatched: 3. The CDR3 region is CSAQGLAYEQYF. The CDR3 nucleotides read TGCAGTGCCCAGGGACTAGCCTACGAGCAGTACTTC.

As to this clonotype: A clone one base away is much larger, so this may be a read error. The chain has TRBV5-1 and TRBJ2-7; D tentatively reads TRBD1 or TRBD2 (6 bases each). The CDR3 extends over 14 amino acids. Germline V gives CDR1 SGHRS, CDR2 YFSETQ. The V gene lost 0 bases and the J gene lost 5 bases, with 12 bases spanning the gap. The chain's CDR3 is CASSLERGDHEQYF. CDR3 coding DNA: TGCGCCAGCAGCTTGGAAAGGGGGGATCACGAGCAGTACTTC.

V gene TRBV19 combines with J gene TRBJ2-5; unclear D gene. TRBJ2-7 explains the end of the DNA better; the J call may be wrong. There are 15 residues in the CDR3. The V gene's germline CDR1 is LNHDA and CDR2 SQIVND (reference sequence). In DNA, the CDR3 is TGTGCCAGTAGCCCCGATCCGGGCCATCTCTACGAGCAGTACTTC. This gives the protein CASSPDPGHLYEQYF.

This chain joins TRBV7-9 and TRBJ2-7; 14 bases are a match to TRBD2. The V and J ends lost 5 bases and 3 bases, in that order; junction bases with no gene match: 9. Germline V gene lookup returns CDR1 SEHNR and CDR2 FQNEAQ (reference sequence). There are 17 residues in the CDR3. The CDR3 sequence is CASSQLRTSGRNYEQYF. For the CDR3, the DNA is TGTGCCAGCAGCCAACTTAGGACTAGCGGGAGGAACTACGAGCAGTACTTC.

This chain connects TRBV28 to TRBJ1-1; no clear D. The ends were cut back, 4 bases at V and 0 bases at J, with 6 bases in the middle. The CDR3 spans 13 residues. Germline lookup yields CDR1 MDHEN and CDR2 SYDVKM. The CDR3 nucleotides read TGTGCCAGCAGTTGGGCCGTGAACACTGAAGCTTTCTTT. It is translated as CASSWAVNTEAFF.

The CDR3: CSANGHLNTEAFF. CDR3 DNA sequence: TGCAGTGCTAATGGACACCTGAACACTGAAGCTTTCTTT. The J gene is TRBJ1-1, the V gene TRBV20-1; perhaps TRBD1 as D (5 bases). The V gene lost 4 bases and the J gene lost 0 bases, with 9 bases spanning the gap. The CDR3 extends over 13 amino acids. Germline values: CDR1 DFQATT, CDR2 SNEGSKA (reference sequence).

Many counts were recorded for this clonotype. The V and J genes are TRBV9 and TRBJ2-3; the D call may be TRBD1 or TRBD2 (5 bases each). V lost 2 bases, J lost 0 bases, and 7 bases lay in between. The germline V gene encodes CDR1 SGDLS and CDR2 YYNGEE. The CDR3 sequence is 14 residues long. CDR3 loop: CASSVGRSTDTQYF. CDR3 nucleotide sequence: TGTGCCAGCAGCGTGGGACGGAGCACAGATACGCAGTATTTT. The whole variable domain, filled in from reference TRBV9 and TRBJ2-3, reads DSGVTQTPKHLITATGQRVTLRCSPRSGDLSVYWYQQSLDQGLQFLIQYYNGEERAKGNILERFSAQQFPDLHSELNLSSLELGDSALYFCASSVGRSTDTQYFGPGTRLTVL.

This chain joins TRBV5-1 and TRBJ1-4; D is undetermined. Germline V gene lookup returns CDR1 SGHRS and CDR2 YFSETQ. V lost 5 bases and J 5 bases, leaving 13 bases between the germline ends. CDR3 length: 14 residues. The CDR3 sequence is CASSRDSENEKLFF. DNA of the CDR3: TGCGCCAGCAGTCGGGATTCGGAGAATGAAAAACTGTTTTTT.

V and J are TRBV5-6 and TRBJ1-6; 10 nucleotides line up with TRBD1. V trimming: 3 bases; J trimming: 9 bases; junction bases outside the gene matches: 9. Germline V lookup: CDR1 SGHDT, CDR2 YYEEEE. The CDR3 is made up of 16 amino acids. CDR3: CASSWSLTGGSSPLHF. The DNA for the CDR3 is TGTGCCAGCAGCTGGAGCCTGACAGGGGGCTCTTCACCCCTCCACTTT.

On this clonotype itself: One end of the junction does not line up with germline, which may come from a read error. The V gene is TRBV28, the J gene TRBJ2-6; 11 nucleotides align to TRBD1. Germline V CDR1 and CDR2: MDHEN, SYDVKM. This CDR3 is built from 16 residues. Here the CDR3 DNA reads TGTGCCAGCAGTTTAGGACAGGGGGCTGGGGCCGACGTCCTGACTTTC. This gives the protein CASSLGQGAGADVLTF.

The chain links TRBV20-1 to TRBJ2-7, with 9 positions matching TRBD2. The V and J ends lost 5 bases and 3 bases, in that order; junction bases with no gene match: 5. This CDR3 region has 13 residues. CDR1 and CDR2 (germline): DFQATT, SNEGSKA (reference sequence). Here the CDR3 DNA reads TGCAGTGCTCTTAGCGGGAGCCACTACGAGCAGTACTTC. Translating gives CSALSGSHYEQYF.

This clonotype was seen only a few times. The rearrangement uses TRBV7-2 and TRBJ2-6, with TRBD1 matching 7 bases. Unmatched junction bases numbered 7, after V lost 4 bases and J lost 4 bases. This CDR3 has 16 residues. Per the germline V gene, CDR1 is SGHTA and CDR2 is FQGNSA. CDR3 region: CASSSRQGLGANVLTF. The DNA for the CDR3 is TGTGCCAGCAGCTCACGACAGGGTTTGGGGGCCAACGTCCTGACTTTC.

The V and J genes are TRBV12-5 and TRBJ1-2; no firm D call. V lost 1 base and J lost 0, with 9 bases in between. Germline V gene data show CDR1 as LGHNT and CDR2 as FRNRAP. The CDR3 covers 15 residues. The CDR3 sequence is CASGLGRLTNYGYTF. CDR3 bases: TGTGCTAGTGGTTTGGGCAGGCTGACTAACTATGGCTACACCTTC.

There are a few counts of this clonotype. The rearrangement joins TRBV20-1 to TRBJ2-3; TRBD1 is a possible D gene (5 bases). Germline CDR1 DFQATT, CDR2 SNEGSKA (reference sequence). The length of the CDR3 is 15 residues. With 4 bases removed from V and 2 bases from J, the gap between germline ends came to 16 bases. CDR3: CSAKDRTIFTDTQYF. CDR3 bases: TGCAGTGCTAAGGATAGGACAATATTCACAGATACGCAGTATTTT.

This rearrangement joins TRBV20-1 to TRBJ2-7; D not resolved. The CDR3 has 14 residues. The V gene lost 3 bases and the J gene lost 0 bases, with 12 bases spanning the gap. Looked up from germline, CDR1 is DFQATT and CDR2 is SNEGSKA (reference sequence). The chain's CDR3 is CSARGRQLSYEQYF. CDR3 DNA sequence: TGCAGTGCTAGGGGTCGGCAACTCTCCTACGAGCAGTACTTC.

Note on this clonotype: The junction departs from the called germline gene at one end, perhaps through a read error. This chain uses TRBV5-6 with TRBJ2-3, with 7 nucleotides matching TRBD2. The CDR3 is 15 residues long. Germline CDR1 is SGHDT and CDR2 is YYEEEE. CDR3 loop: CTSGAWGLASDTQYF. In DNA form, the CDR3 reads TGTACCAGCGGGGCTTGGGGCCTAGCGTCAGATACGCAGTATTTT.

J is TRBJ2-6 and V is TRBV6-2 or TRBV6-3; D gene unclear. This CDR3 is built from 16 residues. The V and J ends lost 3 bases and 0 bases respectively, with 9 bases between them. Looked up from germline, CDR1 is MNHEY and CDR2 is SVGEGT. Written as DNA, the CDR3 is TGTGCCAGCAGTTATGTTAGGTTCTCTGGGGCCAACGTCCTGACTTTC. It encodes CASSYVRFSGANVLTF.

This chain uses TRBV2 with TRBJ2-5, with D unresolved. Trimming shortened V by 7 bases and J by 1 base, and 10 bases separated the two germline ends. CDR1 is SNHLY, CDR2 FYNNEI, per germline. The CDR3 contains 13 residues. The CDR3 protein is CASMASLQETQYF. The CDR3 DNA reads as TGTGCCAGCATGGCCAGCCTCCAAGAGACCCAGTACTTC. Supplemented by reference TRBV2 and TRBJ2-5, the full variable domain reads EPEVTQTPSHQVTQMGQEVILRCVPISNHLYFYWYRQILGQKVEFLVSFYNNEISEKSEIFDDQFSVERPDGSNFTLKIRSTKLEDSAMYFCASMASLQETQYFGPGTRLLVL.

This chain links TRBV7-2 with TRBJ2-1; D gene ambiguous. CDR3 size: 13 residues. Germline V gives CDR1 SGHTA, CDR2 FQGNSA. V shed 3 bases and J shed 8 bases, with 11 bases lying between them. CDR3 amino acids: CASSLAHRHEQFF. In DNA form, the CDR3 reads TGTGCCAGCAGCTTGGCCCACCGGCATGAGCAGTTCTTC.

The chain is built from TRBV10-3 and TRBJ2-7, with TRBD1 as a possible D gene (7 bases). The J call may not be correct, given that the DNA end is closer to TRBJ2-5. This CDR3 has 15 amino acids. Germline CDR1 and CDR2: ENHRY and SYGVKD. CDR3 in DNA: TGTGCCATCAGTGATCCCCGACAGGGAGGAGAGACCCAGTACTTC. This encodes CAISDPRQGGETQYF.